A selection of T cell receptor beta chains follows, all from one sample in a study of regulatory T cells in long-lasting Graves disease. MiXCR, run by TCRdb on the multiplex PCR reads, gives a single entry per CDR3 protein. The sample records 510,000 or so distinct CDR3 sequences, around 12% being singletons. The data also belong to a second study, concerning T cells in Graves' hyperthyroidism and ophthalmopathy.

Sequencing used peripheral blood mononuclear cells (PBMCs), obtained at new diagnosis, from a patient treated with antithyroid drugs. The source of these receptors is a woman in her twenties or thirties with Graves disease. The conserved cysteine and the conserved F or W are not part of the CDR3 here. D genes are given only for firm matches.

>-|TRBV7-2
ASSLEDRSVNEQF
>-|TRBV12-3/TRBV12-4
ASTEDGSYGYT
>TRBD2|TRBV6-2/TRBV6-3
ASSREGAYNEQF
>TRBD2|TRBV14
ASSRPPTSGYQETQY
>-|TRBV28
ASSLFPNRLADTQY
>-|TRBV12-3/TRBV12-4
ASSLLLRGNEQF
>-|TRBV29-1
SVGAAYTDTQY
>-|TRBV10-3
AISESRQPQH
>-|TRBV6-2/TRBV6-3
ASSDRLTGELF
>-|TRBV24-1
ATSDSKRMAGELF
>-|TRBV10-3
AIRSGVGDGYT
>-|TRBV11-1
ASSAPGRNSYNEQF
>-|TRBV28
ASKAGDNTGELF
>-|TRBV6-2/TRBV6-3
ASSYREGSVRGYNEQF
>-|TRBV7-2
ASSLRWGTQY
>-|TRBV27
ASSRTGGEQY
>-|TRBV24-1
ATSDLGLGDGQSGELF
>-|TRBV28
ASRLQEDTQY
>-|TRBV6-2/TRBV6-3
ASKRVPGGNQPQH
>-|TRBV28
ASSPSRLGAPDTQY
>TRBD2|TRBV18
ASSATGTSGQQY
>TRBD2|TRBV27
ASSPPGLAGVSSYNEQF
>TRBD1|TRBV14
ASSRVGTGPETQY
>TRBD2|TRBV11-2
ASSLALAGAPYHEQY